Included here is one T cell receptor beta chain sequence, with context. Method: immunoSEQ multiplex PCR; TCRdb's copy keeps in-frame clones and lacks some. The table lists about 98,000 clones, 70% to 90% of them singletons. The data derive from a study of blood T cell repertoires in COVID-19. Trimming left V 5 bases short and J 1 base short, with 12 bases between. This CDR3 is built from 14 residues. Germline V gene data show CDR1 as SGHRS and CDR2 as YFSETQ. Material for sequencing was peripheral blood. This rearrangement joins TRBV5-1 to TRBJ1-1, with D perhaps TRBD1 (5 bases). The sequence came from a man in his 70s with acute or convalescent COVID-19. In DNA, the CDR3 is TGCGCCAGCAGAGGGGAGGTTGCGAACACTGAAGCTTTCTTT. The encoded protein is CASRGEVANTEAFF.